The 8 T cell receptor beta chains given below trace back to one sample, sequenced in a study of T cell responses to AZD1222 COVID-19 vaccine. Assay used: immunoSEQ multiplex PCR; TCRdb lists only in-frame clones, some missing. In the table there are roughly 110,000 clones, approximately 90% of which are singletons. The material was peripheral blood, obtained on day 0 of AZD1222 vaccination. These receptors all stem from an adult in good health.

The rearrangement links TRBV3-1 (or the pseudogene TRBV3-2) to TRBJ2-3, with D perhaps given as TRBD1 or TRBD2 (6 bases each). Between the trimmed V and J ends, which lost 0 bases and 5 bases, there was a span of 12 bases. Germline values: CDR1 LGHDT, CDR2 YNNKEL (reference sequence). The CDR3 runs to 15 residues. The CDR3 here is CASSQDWGAGDTQYF. The CDR3 DNA reads TGTGCCAGCAGCCAAGATTGGGGGGCCGGAGATACGCAGTATTTT.

The chain combines TRBV10-3 with TRBJ1-2; TRBD1 agrees at 8 bases. V dropped 2 bases and J dropped 8; count of bases not matched to a gene: 10. There are 15 residues in the CDR3. Germline V lookup: CDR1 ENHRY, CDR2 SYGVKD. The CDR3 spells CAISEPRGRALGYTF. The DNA for the CDR3 is TGTGCCATCAGTGAGCCCAGGGGGCGGGCATTAGGCTACACCTTC.

The V call is TRBV27, the J call TRBJ1-4; D is unresolved. Trimming cost V 6 bases and J 7 bases, with 12 bases left between them. The CDR3 is 13 amino acids. Germline CDR1 reads MNHEY; CDR2 reads SMNVEV (reference sequence). Written as DNA, the CDR3 is TGTGCCAGCAGCCCGAGGACGGGTGAAAAACTGTTTTTT. Translated: CASSPRTGEKLFF.

The V call is TRBV5-6, the J call TRBJ2-3, with 13 positions matching TRBD2. The trim removed 5 bases at V and 4 bases at J, leaving 4 bases unmatched. Germline V CDR1 and CDR2: SGHDT, YYEEEE. The CDR3 totals 15 residues. CDR3 nucleotides: TGTGCCAGCAGACTAGCGGGGGGGCTTGCAGATACGCAGTATTTT. This translates into CASRLAGGLADTQYF.

The chain joins TRBV10-2 to TRBJ2-7; 11 bases match TRBD1. The CDR3 loop spans 18 amino acids. V dropped 6 bases and J dropped 3; count of bases not matched to a gene: 16. Germline loops: CDR1 WSHSY, CDR2 SAAADI. CDR3 sequence (DNA): TGCGCCAGCAGACTTACCGGGACAGGGGGATGGAGCGGCTACGAGCAGTACTTC. This codes for CASRLTGTGGWSGYEQYF.

This chain's CDR3 is CASGPPLAAYNEQFF. In DNA, the CDR3 is TGTGCTAGTGGTCCCCCGTTGGCGGCATACAATGAGCAGTTCTTC. This chain joins TRBV12-5 and TRBJ2-1; D not resolved. CDR1 is LGHNT, CDR2 FRNRAP, per germline. Trimming stripped 5 bases from V and 4 bases from J, with 15 bases between. This CDR3 has 15 residues.

The chain is built from TRBV19 and TRBJ1-3, with a tentative D call TRBD1 (5 bases). V was pared by 7 bases and J by 4 bases, with 14 bases between. Germline V gene lookup returns CDR1 LNHDA and CDR2 SQIVND (reference sequence). There are 14 residues in the CDR3. This CDR3 is CASNHRDEGNTIYF. CDR3 nucleotide sequence: TGTGCCAGTAATCACCGGGACGAAGGAAACACCATATATTTT.

There are a few counts of this clone. This chain joins TRBV9 and TRBJ1-1; 7 positions match TRBD1. Losses at the gene ends were 3 bases for V and 0 bases for J; bases not matched to a gene: 5. Germline V gene lookup returns CDR1 SGDLS and CDR2 YYNGEE. The CDR3 is 15 amino acids. The CDR3 nucleotides read TGTGCCAGCAGCGCCCAGGGACAGTTGAACACTGAAGCTTTCTTT. Translating gives CASSAQGQLNTEAFF.